The clone carrying this T cell receptor (beta chain) was found a few times. Its matching antigen is unknown. The data are from a study of T cells in Graves' hyperthyroidism and ophthalmopathy. Study observations and caveats: Most expanded thyroid clonotypes above 0.001 also appeared in blood.

The CDR3 is 13 amino acids. V gave up 1 base and J gave up 3 bases, with 4 bases separating them. Germline V CDR1 and CDR2: SGDLS, YYNGEE. An absence of ophthalmopathy progression within 18 months meant stable Graves' hyperthyroidism. Using RNA transcripts as the source, TCR beta CDR3 regions were amplified. The TCR CDR3 was amplified in a first-round RT-PCR using the HTBI primer set. TCRdb called the multiplex PCR reads again in MiXCR, with one record for every CDR3 protein. This table has roughly 580,000 distinct CDR3 sequences, 40% to 55% appearing once. The chain links TRBV9 to TRBJ1-4, with D uncertain. The specimen sequenced was peripheral blood or thyroid tissue (not recorded which). This clonotype was sampled from a woman aged 18-30 years with Graves' hyperthyroidism. The CDR3 DNA follows: TGTGCCAGCAGCGTAACACCTAATGAAAAACTGTTTTTT. Protein product: CASSVTPNEKLFF.